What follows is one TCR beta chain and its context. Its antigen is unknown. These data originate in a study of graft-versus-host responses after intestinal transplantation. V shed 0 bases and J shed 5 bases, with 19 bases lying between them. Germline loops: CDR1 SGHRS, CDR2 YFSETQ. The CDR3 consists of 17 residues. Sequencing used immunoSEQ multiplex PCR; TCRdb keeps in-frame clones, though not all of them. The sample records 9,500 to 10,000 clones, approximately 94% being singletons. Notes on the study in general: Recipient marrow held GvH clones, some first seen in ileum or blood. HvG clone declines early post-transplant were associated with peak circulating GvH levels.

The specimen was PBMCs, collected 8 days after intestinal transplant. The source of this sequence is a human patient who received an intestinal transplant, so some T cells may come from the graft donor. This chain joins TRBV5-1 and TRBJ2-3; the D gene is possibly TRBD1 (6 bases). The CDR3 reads CASSLDQTGPAGDTQYF. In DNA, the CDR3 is TGCGCCAGCAGCTTGGACCAAACAGGGCCAGCAGGAGATACGCAGTATTTT.